A single sample is the source of the 8 T cell receptor beta chains below, sequenced in a study of cytomegalovirus exposure and HLA in healthy donors (dated by TCRdb to 2017 to 2019). Preparation of the library involved the immunoSEQ multiplex PCR assay. A mixture of 60 forward primers for TCR Vbeta segments and 13 reverse primers for TCR Jbeta segments was used in the multiplex PCR. The clones in this table, taken by TCRdb from immuneACCESS, are in-frame only. Not every clone is retained; where verified, under half of the shortfall comes from an unresolved V gene, and the cause of the rest is unknown. This sample holds some 65,000 clones; roughly two thirds were observed only once. 2.5% to 3.5% of the sample belongs to the ten largest clones. Input material: PBMCs. All receptors derive from a man aged 25 to 40 in good health and CMV-seronegative.

The gene calls are TRBV15 and TRBJ2-3, with D uncertain. The CDR3 loop spans 13 amino acids. Per the germline V gene, CDR1 is LNHNV and CDR2 is YYDKDF (reference sequence). V lost 0 bases, J lost 6 bases, and 7 bases lay in between. In DNA, the CDR3 is TGTGCCACCAGCAGAGATCCGCAGGATACGCAGTATTTT. Encoded protein: CATSRDPQDTQYF.

The chain carries TRBV4-1 and TRBJ2-3; 7 positions agree with TRBD1. The CDR3 spans 15 residues. Germline V gene data show CDR1 as MGHRA and CDR2 as YSYEKL. With 0 bases clipped from V and 9 bases from J, the junction kept 9 bases outside the gene matches. The CDR3 DNA sequence: TGCGCCAGCAGCCAAGATAGGGCAGGGGGAGCCACGCAGTATTTT. Its protein is CASSQDRAGGATQYF.

J is TRBJ1-2 and V is TRBV29-1; D might be TRBD1 (5 bases). Germline-derived CDR1 and CDR2 are SQVTM and ANQGSEA. The CDR3 has 12 residues. V gave up 4 bases and J gave up 6 bases, with 12 bases separating them. The CDR3, as DNA: TGCAGCGTTGTGAAGGGGTTTGATGGCTACACCTTC. It specifies CSVVKGFDGYTF.

The sample holds one count of this clone. The J gene is TRBJ1-6, the V gene TRBV30; D is unresolved. The CDR3 sequence is 15 residues long. Per germline, CDR1 GTSNPN and CDR2 SVGIG (reference sequence). V lost 0 bases and J 0 bases, leaving 6 bases between the germline ends. Here the CDR3 DNA reads TGTGCCTGGAGTGTGAGAACCTCCTATAATTCACCCCTCCACTTT. Its translation is CAWSVRTSYNSPLHF.

In nucleotides, the CDR3 is TGTGCCAGCAGTTACCAGGGGACAGGTGAAGCTTTCTTT. Amino acids: CASSYQGTGEAFF. The chain uses TRBV6-5 and TRBJ1-1, with TRBD1 matching 8 bases. The J segment lost 7 bases and the V segment lost 2 bases, leaving 3 bases of the junction unmatched. Per germline, CDR1 MNHEY and CDR2 SVGAGI. This CDR3 has 13 residues.

This clone was detected a few times. The V and J genes are TRBV7-2 and TRBJ1-4; D is perhaps TRBD1 (6 bases). Trimming shortened V by 5 bases and J by 4 bases, and 14 bases separated the two germline ends. This CDR3 contains 15 residues. Germline V gene data show CDR1 as SGHTA and CDR2 as FQGNSA. Here the CDR3 DNA reads TGTGCCAGCAGCCCTAGCGGGACAAGTAATGAAAAACTGTTTTTT. Residues: CASSPSGTSNEKLFF.

This clone occurred a few times. The chain employs TRBV5-1 and TRBJ1-1, with D tentatively TRBD1 (5 bases). V lost 4 bases, J lost 6 bases, and 16 bases lay in between. Germline CDR1 is SGHRS and CDR2 is YFSETQ. This CDR3 contains 14 residues. CDR3 protein: CASSPRRVVPEAFF. CDR3 in DNA: TGCGCCAGCAGCCCCCGCAGGGTGGTCCCTGAAGCTTTCTTT.

The rearrangement uses TRBV5-1 and TRBJ2-1; weak D call: TRBD1 (6 bases). V was pared by 1 base and J by 4 bases, with 12 bases between. CDR1 is SGHRS, CDR2 YFSETQ, per germline. This CDR3 is built from 15 residues. CDR3 sequence: CASSLLQGSYNEQFF. The CDR3 nucleotides are TGCGCCAGCAGCTTGCTCCAGGGGTCGTACAATGAGCAGTTCTTC.